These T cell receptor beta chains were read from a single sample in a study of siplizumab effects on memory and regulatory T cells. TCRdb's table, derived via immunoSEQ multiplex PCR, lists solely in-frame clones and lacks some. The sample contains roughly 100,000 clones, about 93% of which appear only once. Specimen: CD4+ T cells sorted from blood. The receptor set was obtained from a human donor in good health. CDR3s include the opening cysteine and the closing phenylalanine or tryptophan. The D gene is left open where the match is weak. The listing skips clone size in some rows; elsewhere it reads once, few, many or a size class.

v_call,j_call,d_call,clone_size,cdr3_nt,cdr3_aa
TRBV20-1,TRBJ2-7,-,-,TGCAGTGCTGGTAGAAACTACGAGCAGTACTTC,CSAGRNYEQYF
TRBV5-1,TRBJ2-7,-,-,TGCGCCAGCAGCTTGGAGGTGGGAGAAGTTTACGAGCAGTACTTC,CASSLEVGEVYEQYF
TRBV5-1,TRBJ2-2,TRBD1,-,TGCGCCAGCAGCTTGGTAGGGACAGGGGTCGGCACCGGGGAGCTGTTTTTT,CASSLVGTGVGTGELFF
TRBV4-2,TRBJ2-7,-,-,TGTGCCAGCAGCCAAAAGAGAGCTAGCGCCCTGTACGAGCAGTACTTC,CASSQKRASALYEQYF
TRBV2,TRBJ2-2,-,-,TGTGCCAGCAACAGGGAGGGGGCCGGGGAGCTGTTTTTT,CASNREGAGELFF
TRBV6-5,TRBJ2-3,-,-,TGTGCCAGCAGTTATAGGGGCACAGATACGCAGTATTTT,CASSYRGTDTQYF
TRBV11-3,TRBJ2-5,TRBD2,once,TGTGCCAGCAGCTTACGACTAGCGGGAAAAGAGACCCAGTACTTC,CASSLRLAGKETQYF
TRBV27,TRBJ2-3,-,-,TGTGCCAGTAGGAGGGGATCCACAGATACGCAGTATTTT,CASRRGSTDTQYF
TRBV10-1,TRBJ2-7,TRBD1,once,TGCGCCAGCAGTGACGGGACAGGCGCACTGGATGAGCAGTACTTC,CASSDGTGALDEQYF
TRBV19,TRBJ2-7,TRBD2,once,TGTGCCAGTAGAGGGACGGGAGGCTGGGACGAGCAGTACTTC,CASRGTGGWDEQYF
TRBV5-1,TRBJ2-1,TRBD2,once,TGCGCCAGCAGCTTGACACTAGCGAGCTCTAATGAGCAGTTCTTC,CASSLTLASSNEQFF
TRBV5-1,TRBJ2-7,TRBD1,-,TGCGCCAGCAGCTTGCAGGGGGCGGGCTACGAGCAGTACTTC,CASSLQGAGYEQYF
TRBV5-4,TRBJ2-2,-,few,TGTGCCAGCAGCTCCGTGGGGGGACTTGTCGGGGAGCTGTTTTTT,CASSSVGGLVGELFF
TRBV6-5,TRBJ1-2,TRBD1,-,TGTGCCAGCAGCCGGGACAGAAGCTATGGCTACACCTTC,CASSRDRSYGYTF
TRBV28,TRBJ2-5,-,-,TGTGCCAGCAGCCGAGGGTTGACGGAGACCCAGTACTTC,CASSRGLTETQYF
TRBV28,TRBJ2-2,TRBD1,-,TGTGCCAGCAGTTTGGGGGACAGGGACACCGGGGAGCTGTTTTTT,CASSLGDRDTGELFF
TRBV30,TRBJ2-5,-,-,TGTGCCTGGAGTACAGGGTATATGACCCAGTACTTC,CAWSTGYMTQYF
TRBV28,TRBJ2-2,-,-,TGTGCCAGCAGTTTATTGCAGCGGGAGCTGTTTTTT,CASSLLQRELFF
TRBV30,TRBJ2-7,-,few,TGTGCCTGGAATTCGCTTGGCGGGGCGGTATACGAGCAGTACTTC,CAWNSLGGAVYEQYF
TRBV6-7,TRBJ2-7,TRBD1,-,TGTGCCAGCAGTTTCCTAAAGATCGGACAGGATCATACCTACGAGCAGTACTTC,CASSFLKIGQDHTYEQYF
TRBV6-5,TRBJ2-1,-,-,TGTGCCAGCAGGTCGGAGGGCCTGTATGAGCAGTTCTTC,CASRSEGLYEQFF
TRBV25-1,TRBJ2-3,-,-,TGTGCCAGCAGGGACTTCAACACAGATACGCAGTATTTT,CASRDFNTDTQYF
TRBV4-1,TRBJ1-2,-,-,TGCGCCAGCAGCCAAGATGGAGTGCGCTCCGGTGGCTACACCTTC,CASSQDGVRSGGYTF
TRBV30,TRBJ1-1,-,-,TGTGCCGCGGGGGGGGGATTCTTGAACACTGAAGCTTTCTTT,CAAGGGFLNTEAFF
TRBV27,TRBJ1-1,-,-,TGTGCCAGCAGTTTAATACAGGACCATGAAGCTTTCTTT,CASSLIQDHEAFF
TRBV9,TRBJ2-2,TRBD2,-,TGTGCCAGCAGCGTAGGGGGACTAGAGCGGACCGGGGAGCTGTTTTTT,CASSVGGLERTGELFF
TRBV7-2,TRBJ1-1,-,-,TGTGCCAGCAGCTTAGGCGTAAACAGACAAAACACTGAAGCTTTCTTT,CASSLGVNRQNTEAFF
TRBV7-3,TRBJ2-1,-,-,TGTGCCAGCAGCAAAAGACAGGATAGTGAGCAGTTCTTC,CASSKRQDSEQFF
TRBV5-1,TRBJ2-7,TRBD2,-,TGCGCCAGCAGCTTGGTTTTGGCGGGAGGCGACGAGCAGTACTTC,CASSLVLAGGDEQYF
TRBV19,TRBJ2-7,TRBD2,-,TGTGCCAGTAAGCCGGGACTAGGAGGATTGGGTGCCTACGAGCAGTACTTC,CASKPGLGGLGAYEQYF
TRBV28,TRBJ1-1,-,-,TGTGCCAGCAGTTCCCAGAACAGGGTTCGCACTGAAGCTTTCTTT,CASSSQNRVRTEAFF
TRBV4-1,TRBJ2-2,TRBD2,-,TGCGCCAGCAGCCAACTCTTAGCGGGGTACACCGGGGAGCTGTTTTTT,CASSQLLAGYTGELFF
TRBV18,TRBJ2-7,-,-,TGTGCCAGCTCACCCCGGCGTCTAGATAGTTTCTACGAGCAGTACTTC,CASSPRRLDSFYEQYF
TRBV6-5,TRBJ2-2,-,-,TGTGCCAGCAGTCCTAGAGGGGGCACCGGGGAGCTGTTTTTT,CASSPRGGTGELFF
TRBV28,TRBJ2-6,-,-,TGTGCCAGCAGTTTAAGAAAAACTGGGGCCAACGTCCTGACTTTC,CASSLRKTGANVLTF